This TCR beta chain was observed in a study of T cell responses to AZD1222 COVID-19 vaccine. This clone was seen only once. The target antigen is unknown. Broader study findings: The span of vaccine-associated CD4 TCRs extended across spike, with dominance at 160-218 and 743-854.

Clones were sequenced by immunoSEQ multiplex PCR, and TCRdb holds only the in-frame ones, with some missing. The sample gives 140,000 or so clones, 80% to 95% of which show up once; approximately 4% is in the top ten. The CDR3 is made up of 18 amino acids. Losses at the gene ends were 5 bases for V and 4 bases for J; bases not matched to a gene: 17. Germline CDR1 and CDR2: SEHNR and FQNEAQ (reference sequence). The receptor comes from an adult who received the AZD1222 COVID-19 vaccine. This sequence joins TRBV7-9 and TRBJ2-1; 7 bases match TRBD2. Sequences were derived from peripheral blood, sampled 28 days after the second AZD1222 dose. CDR3 protein: CASSPAVGLAEVYNEQFF. The CDR3 DNA reads TGTGCCAGCAGCCCGGCCGTCGGGCTAGCGGAGGTTTACAATGAGCAGTTCTTC.